These 27 T cell receptor beta chains were sequenced from one sample in a study of blood T cells in healthy people across ages. It was with a sample-barcoded 5' primer and a J-beta primer mix that a second PCR of roughly 7 to 12 cycles was run. One entry per CDR3 protein, called by TCRdb with MiXCR from the 5' RACE reads. The top ten hold about 6.7% of the sample, which has 1.2 million to 1.5 million distinct CDR3 sequences, approximately 59% seen once. The sequencing input was blood. Source of these receptors: a man aged 18 to 35 in good health.

This rearrangement joins TRBV10-3 to TRBJ2-7; 9 bases line up with TRBD2. V dropped 10 bases and J dropped 3; count of bases not matched to a gene: 10. The CDR3 covers 14 residues. Germline V gene lookup returns CDR1 ENHRY and CDR2 SYGVKD. CDR3 amino acids: CATSAGGKLYEQYF. The CDR3 nucleotides are TGTGCCACCTCAGCGGGGGGAAAACTCTACGAGCAGTACTTC.

The chain uses TRBV29-1 and TRBJ2-4; 8 nucleotides line up with TRBD2. The CDR3 spans 13 residues. With 5 bases clipped from V and 13 bases from J, the junction kept 13 bases outside the gene matches. Germline values: CDR1 SQVTM, CDR2 ANQGSEA. The CDR3 region is CSVSGTSKSEQYF. For the CDR3, the DNA is TGCAGCGTTTCCGGGACTAGTAAATCTGAGCAGTACTTC. Drawing the rest from reference TRBV29-1 and TRBJ2-4, the complete variable domain is SAVISQKPSRDICQRGTSLTIQCQVDSQVTMMFWYRQQPGQSLTLIATANQGSEATYESGFVIDKFPISRPNLTFSTLTVSNMSPEDSSIYLCSVSGTSKSEQYFGAGTRLSVL.

This chain connects TRBV5-1 to TRBJ2-3; either TRBD1 or TRBD2 may supply D (7 bases each). Trimming took 4 bases from V and 6 from J, leaving 18 bases between them. The germline V gene encodes CDR1 SGHRS and CDR2 YFSETQ. This CDR3 has 15 residues. The CDR3 spells CASSNPGGASDTQYF. CDR3 nucleotides: TGCGCCAGCAGCAACCCAGGGGGGGCCTCGGATACGCAGTATTTT.

The chain carries TRBV5-6 and TRBJ1-2, with D perhaps TRBD1 (5 bases). CDR1 and CDR2 from the germline V gene are SGHDT and YYEEEE. The V and J ends lost 1 base and 2 bases respectively, with 12 bases between them. This CDR3 is 15 amino acids long. The chain's CDR3 is CASSLNAGSNYGYTF. CDR3 sequence (DNA): TGTGCCAGCAGCTTGAATGCAGGGTCAAACTATGGCTACACCTTC.

The chain links TRBV5-1 to TRBJ2-4, with D uncertain. Trimming shortened V by 4 bases and J by 2 bases, and 10 bases separated the two germline ends. Germline CDR1 and CDR2: SGHRS and YFSETQ. The CDR3 runs to 14 residues. The CDR3 sequence: CASSPDLSKNIQYF. The DNA for the CDR3 is TGCGCCAGCAGCCCGGACCTGTCCAAAAACATTCAGTACTTC.

V gene TRBV6-5 combines with J gene TRBJ1-1; no clear D. Per germline, CDR1 MNHEY and CDR2 SVGAGI. This CDR3 is 12 amino acids long. The ends were cut back, 4 bases at V and 10 bases at J, with 13 bases in the middle. CDR3 bases: TGTGCCAGCAGTTCCTTGGGTATAGGAGCTTTCTTT. Amino acid sequence: CASSSLGIGAFF.

This clonotype has a handful of counts. J is TRBJ1-6 and V is TRBV28; 7 bases line up with TRBD1. V dropped 4 bases and J dropped 0; count of bases not matched to a gene: 0. In germline, CDR1 is MDHEN, CDR2 SYDVKM. The CDR3 loop spans 15 amino acids. The CDR3 DNA reads as TGTGCCAGCAGTTACAGGGGCTCCTATAATTCACCCCTCCACTTT. This codes for CASSYRGSYNSPLHF.

The genes are TRBV11-2 and TRBJ1-2; D is uncertain. Trimming removed 5 bases at V and 3 bases at J, with 7 bases between. The CDR3 contains 12 residues. Germline V gene sequence: CDR1 SGHAT, CDR2 FQNNGV. CDR3 in DNA: TGTGCCAGCAGCGAAAAGTACTATGGCTACACCTTC. Translating gives CASSEKYYGYTF.

This clonotype was found a few times. This sequence joins TRBV27 and TRBJ1-2; 10 bases fit TRBD1. V trimming: 5 bases; J trimming: 0 bases; junction bases outside the gene matches: 6. Germline V CDR1 and CDR2: MNHEY, SMNVEV (reference sequence). The CDR3 length is 16 residues. The CDR3 DNA sequence: TGTGCCAGCAGTACGATAGACAGGGGGCCTAACTATGGCTACACCTTC. This codes for CASSTIDRGPNYGYTF.

This sequence joins TRBV7-6 and TRBJ2-7, with D perhaps assigned TRBD1 or TRBD2 (5 bases each). Germline values: CDR1 SGHVS, CDR2 FNYEAQ. The CDR3 totals 13 residues. V dropped 6 bases and J dropped 7 bases, with 16 bases sitting between them. In DNA, the CDR3 is TGTGCCAGCAGTGGGACGGGGTCGAGTGAGCAGTACTTC. Its translation is CASSGTGSSEQYF.

The rearrangement links TRBV4-1 to TRBJ2-3; TRBD1 aligns across 7 bases. J gave up 6 bases and V 0 bases, and 9 bases lay outside the gene matches. The germline gives CDR1 MGHRA, CDR2 YSYEKL. The CDR3 loop spans 16 amino acids. CDR3 sequence (DNA): TGCGCCAGCAGCCAAGATATTGGGACAGCCCCCGATACGCAGTATTTT. It specifies CASSQDIGTAPDTQYF.

This clonotype has a single count. The CDR3 is CASNPRGDSEQFF. For the CDR3, the DNA is TGCGCCAGCAACCCCAGAGGGGATTCTGAGCAGTTCTTC. The rearrangement joins TRBV10-1 to TRBJ2-1; D may correspond to TRBD1 or TRBD2 (5 bases each). Germline-derived CDR1 and CDR2 are WNHNN and SYGVQD (reference sequence). Trimming removed 7 bases at V and 9 bases at J, with 16 bases between. The CDR3 has 13 amino acids.

This rearrangement joins TRBV16 to TRBJ2-7, with D possibly being TRBD2 (6 bases). The CDR3 is made up of 15 amino acids. V was clipped by 5 bases and J by 2 bases, with 16 bases between them. Looked up from germline, CDR1 is KGHSY and CDR2 is FQNENV. The CDR3 coding sequence is TGTGCCAGCAGCAGCCAATCGGAGGGGCCCTACGAGCAGTACTTC. Its protein product is CASSSQSEGPYEQYF. Based on the CDR3 plus reference TRBV16 and TRBJ2-7, the full variable domain is GEEVAQTPKHLVRGEGQKAKLYCAPIKGHSYVFWYQQVLKNEFKFLISFQNENVFDETGMPKERFSAKCLPNSPCSLEIQATKLEDSAVYFCASSSQSEGPYEQYFGPGTRLTVT.

The chain joins TRBV27 to TRBJ1-1, with D perhaps matching TRBD1 (5 bases). The V gene lost 6 bases and the J gene lost 0 bases, with 8 bases spanning the gap. The CDR3 loop spans 13 amino acids. Germline V gene data show CDR1 as MNHEY and CDR2 as SMNVEV (reference sequence). DNA of the CDR3: TGTGCCAGCAGGACAGCCCTGAACACTGAAGCTTTCTTT. This gives the protein CASRTALNTEAFF.

In this sample, this clonotype turned up a few times. The chain joins TRBV11-1 to TRBJ2-1; either TRBD1 or TRBD2 may supply D (5 bases each). The CDR3 length is 15 residues. V was shortened by 6 bases and J by 1 base, with 13 bases between the two germline ends. Germline CDR1 SGHAT, CDR2 FQDESV (reference sequence). DNA of the CDR3: TGTGCCAGCAGTACGGGACGTCTATCCTACAATGAGCAGTTCTTC. Its protein product is CASSTGRLSYNEQFF.

This clonotype was counted between two and nine times. V gene TRBV27 combines with J gene TRBJ2-4; TRBD1 is a possible D gene (6 bases). The DNA matches TRBJ2-7 better at its end, which makes the J call doubtful. The CDR3 consists of 16 residues. Per the germline V gene, CDR1 is MNHEY and CDR2 is SMNVEV (reference sequence). CDR3 nucleotide sequence: TGTGCCAGCAGTTTATTTCAAACAGGGCGGTTCTACGAGCAGTACTTC. Translated: CASSLFQTGRFYEQYF.

CDR3 region: CASRLGSMSTDTQYF. CDR3 DNA sequence: TGTGCCAGCAGACTAGGAAGTATGAGCACAGATACGCAGTATTTT. The chain has TRBV11-2 and TRBJ2-3, with a possible D match to TRBD2 (5 bases). The V and J ends lost 6 bases and 0 bases respectively, with 13 bases between them. Germline loops: CDR1 SGHAT, CDR2 FQNNGV. This CDR3 region has 15 residues.

The chain combines TRBV20-1 with TRBJ2-1, with 7 bases identical to TRBD2. V lost 0 bases, J lost 7 bases, and 12 bases stayed unmatched. Germline V CDR1 and CDR2: DFQATT, SNEGSKA (reference sequence). The CDR3 is made up of 16 amino acids. The CDR3: CSARDGSGAKENEQFF. The CDR3 region has the DNA TGCAGTGCTAGAGATGGAAGCGGGGCAAAGGAGAATGAGCAGTTCTTC.

This chain links TRBV4-2 with TRBJ2-7; D perhaps matches TRBD2 (5 bases). Germline loops: CDR1 LGHNA, CDR2 YNFKEQ. This CDR3 is 16 amino acids long. V was trimmed by 4 bases and J by 4 bases, leaving 20 bases between them. The CDR3 region has the DNA TGTGCCAGCAGCCGGCCTGAATCAGGAGGAACTTACGAGCAGTACTTC. As protein: CASSRPESGGTYEQYF.

DNA for the CDR3: TGTGCCAGCAGTGGGGGGCGCGGGTACGAGCAGTACTTC. This encodes CASSGGRGYEQYF. The chain links TRBV27 to TRBJ2-4; possibly TRBD1 or TRBD2 for D (6 bases each). The J call may be mistaken, given a closer DNA end match to TRBJ2-7. CDR3 length equals 13 residues. Germline CDR1 is MNHEY and CDR2 is SMNVEV (reference sequence).

The V gene is TRBV7-9, the J gene TRBJ1-3; D not certain. Trimming left V 3 bases short and J 4 bases short, with 10 bases between. The CDR3 loop spans 14 amino acids. Germline V gives CDR1 SEHNR, CDR2 FQNEAQ (reference sequence). CDR3 coding DNA: TGTGCCAGCAGCTTGGGGTTAGACGGAAACACCATATATTTT. Residues: CASSLGLDGNTIYF.

This clonotype was observed once. The junction shows a germline mismatch at one end, possibly a read error. V is TRBV6-5 and J is TRBJ1-2; weak D call: TRBD1 (5 bases). The CDR3 sequence is 14 residues long. Germline CDR1 is MNHEY and CDR2 is SVGAGI. The CDR3 DNA reads as TGTGCCTGCAGTTACGGGGCCGCCTACTATGGCTACACCTTC. It codes for CACSYGAAYYGYTF.

The chain recombines TRBV7-9 with TRBJ1-2; D not resolved. Germline loops: CDR1 SEHNR, CDR2 FQNEAQ (reference sequence). V was clipped by 5 bases and J by 6 bases, with 10 bases between them. The CDR3 extends over 12 amino acids. CDR3 protein: CASSTVGNGYTF. In DNA form, the CDR3 reads TGTGCCAGCAGCACAGTGGGGAATGGCTACACCTTC.

This clonotype came up a few times. The chain joins TRBV4-2 to TRBJ1-2; tentative D call: TRBD1 (6 bases). Trimming took 0 bases from V and 8 from J, leaving 13 bases between them. This CDR3 comprises 14 residues. Per the germline V gene, CDR1 is LGHNA and CDR2 is YNFKEQ. CDR3: CASSQDNRASGYTF. The CDR3 coding sequence is TGTGCCAGCAGCCAAGATAACAGGGCGTCCGGCTACACCTTC.

The rearrangement joins TRBV2 to TRBJ1-6; weak D call: TRBD1 (6 bases). Germline V gives CDR1 SNHLY, CDR2 FYNNEI. Deletions cut 6 bases from V and 6 bases from J, with 15 bases between. The CDR3 runs 15 residues. The CDR3 DNA is TGTGCCAGCAGCCTAGACAGGTCGGGTAATTCACCCCTCCACTTT. Residues: CASSLDRSGNSPLHF.

The chain has TRBV4-1 and TRBJ1-2, with D possibly TRBD1 on 5 matching bases. V was pared by 0 bases and J by 4 bases, with 15 bases between. CDR3 length: 16 amino acids. Germline values: CDR1 MGHRA, CDR2 YSYEKL. The CDR3 DNA reads as TGCGCCAGCAGCCAAGAAGACTCCAGGGAAGGCTATGGCTACACCTTC. Translated, it gives CASSQEDSREGYGYTF.

The rearrangement joins TRBV28 to TRBJ1-5; no clear D gene. The CDR3 extends over 14 amino acids. CDR1 and CDR2 (germline): MDHEN, SYDVKM. Trimming removed 5 bases at V and 4 bases at J, with 12 bases between. The CDR3 nucleotides read TGTGCCAGCAGTCGAAGAGCCACGAATCAGCCCCAGCATTTT. Translated, it gives CASSRRATNQPQHF.